This T cell receptor beta chain was captured in a study of blood T cell repertoires in COVID-19. As for the study in general: Acute and convalescent COVID-19 samples came from the United States, Italy and Spain. T cells, B-cell-depleted T cells, or PBMCs provided the cDNA or gDNA that served as material.

Original methodology: Estimated nucleated cell counts came from reference gene primer amplification. The method was immunoSEQ multiplex PCR; TCRdb's version includes in-frame clones alone and lacks a portion of them. V, J and clone size derive from that table, while D and trimming were established from the DNA sequence. The table lists tens of thousands of clones, over 70% of them singletons, with about 21% in the top ten. This clone was observed a handful of times. This CDR3 spans 15 amino acids. Germline V gene data show CDR1 as LGHNA and CDR2 as YSLEER. V lost 3 bases, J lost 0 bases, and 12 bases lay in between.

The TCR comes from a man between 65 and 80 years old with acute or convalescent COVID-19. Sequenced sample: peripheral blood. The genes are TRBV4-3 and TRBJ2-7, with a possible D match to TRBD2 (5 bases). The chain's CDR3 is CASSQGVGSSYEQYF. CDR3 nucleotide sequence: TGCGCCAGCAGCCAGGGAGTGGGTTCCTCCTACGAGCAGTACTTC.